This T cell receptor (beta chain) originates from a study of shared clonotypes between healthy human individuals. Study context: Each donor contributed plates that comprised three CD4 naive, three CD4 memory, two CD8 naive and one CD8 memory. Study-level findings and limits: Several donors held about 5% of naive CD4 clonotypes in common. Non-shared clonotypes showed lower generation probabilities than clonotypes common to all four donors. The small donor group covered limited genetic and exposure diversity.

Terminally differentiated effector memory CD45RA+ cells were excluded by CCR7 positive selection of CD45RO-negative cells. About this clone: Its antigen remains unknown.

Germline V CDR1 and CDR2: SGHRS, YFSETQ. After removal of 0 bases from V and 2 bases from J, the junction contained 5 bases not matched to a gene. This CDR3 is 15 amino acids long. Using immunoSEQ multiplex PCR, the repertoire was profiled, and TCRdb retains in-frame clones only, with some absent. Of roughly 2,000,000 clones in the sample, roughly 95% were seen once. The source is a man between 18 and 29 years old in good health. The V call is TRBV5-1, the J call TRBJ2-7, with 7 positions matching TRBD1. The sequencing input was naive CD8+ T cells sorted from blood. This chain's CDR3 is CASSLEDRPTYEQYF. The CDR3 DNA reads TGCGCCAGCAGCTTGGAGGACAGGCCCACCTACGAGCAGTACTTC.